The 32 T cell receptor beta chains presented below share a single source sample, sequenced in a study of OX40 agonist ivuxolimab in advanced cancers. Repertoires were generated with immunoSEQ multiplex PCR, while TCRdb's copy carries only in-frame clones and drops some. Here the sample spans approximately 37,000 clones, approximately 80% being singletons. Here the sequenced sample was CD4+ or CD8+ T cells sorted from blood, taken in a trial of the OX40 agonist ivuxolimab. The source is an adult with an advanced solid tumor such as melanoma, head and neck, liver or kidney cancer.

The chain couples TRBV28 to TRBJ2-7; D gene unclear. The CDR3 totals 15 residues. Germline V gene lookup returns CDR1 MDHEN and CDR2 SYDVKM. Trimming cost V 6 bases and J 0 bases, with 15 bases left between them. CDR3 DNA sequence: TGTGCCAGCAGACTCCCCGGACCAAGCTCCTACGAGCAGTACTTC. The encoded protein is CASRLPGPSSYEQYF. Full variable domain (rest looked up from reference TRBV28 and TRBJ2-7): DVKVTQSSRYLVKRTGEKVFLECVQDMDHENMFWYRQDPGLGLRLIYFSYDVKMKEKGDIPEGYSVSREKKERFSLILESASTNQTSMYLCASRLPGPSSYEQYFGPGTRLTVT.

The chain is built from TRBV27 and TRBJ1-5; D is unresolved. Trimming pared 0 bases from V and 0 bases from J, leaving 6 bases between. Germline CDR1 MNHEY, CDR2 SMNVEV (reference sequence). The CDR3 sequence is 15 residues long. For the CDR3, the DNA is TGTGCCAGCAGTTTATCGGGGTATAGCAATCAGCCCCAGCATTTT. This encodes CASSLSGYSNQPQHF.

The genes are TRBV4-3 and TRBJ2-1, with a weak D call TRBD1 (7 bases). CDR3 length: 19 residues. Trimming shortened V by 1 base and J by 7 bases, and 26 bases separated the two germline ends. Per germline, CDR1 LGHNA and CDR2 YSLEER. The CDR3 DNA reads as TGCGCCAGCAGCCAAGGGTTTGCCACAGGGGACTCTTCCTGGAATGAGCAGTTCTTC. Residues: CASSQGFATGDSSWNEQFF.

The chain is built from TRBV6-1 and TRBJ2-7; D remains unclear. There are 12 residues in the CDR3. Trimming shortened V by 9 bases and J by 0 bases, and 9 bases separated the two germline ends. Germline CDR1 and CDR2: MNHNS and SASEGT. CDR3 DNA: TGTGCCAGTTTTGAGAGCTCCTACGAGCAGTACTTC. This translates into CASFESSYEQYF.

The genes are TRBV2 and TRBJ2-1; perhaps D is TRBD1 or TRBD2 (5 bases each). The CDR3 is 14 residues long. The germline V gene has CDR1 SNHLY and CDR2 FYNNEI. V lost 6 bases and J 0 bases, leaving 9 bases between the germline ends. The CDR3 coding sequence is TGTGCCAGCAGCCCGGGGCTCTCCTACAATGAGCAGTTCTTC. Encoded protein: CASSPGLSYNEQFF.

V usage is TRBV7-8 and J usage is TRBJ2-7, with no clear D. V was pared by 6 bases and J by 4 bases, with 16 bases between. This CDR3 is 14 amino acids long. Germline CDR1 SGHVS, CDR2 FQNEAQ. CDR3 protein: CASSFKGLGYEQYF. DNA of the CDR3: TGTGCCAGCAGTTTTAAGGGTCTTGGGTACGAGCAGTACTTC.

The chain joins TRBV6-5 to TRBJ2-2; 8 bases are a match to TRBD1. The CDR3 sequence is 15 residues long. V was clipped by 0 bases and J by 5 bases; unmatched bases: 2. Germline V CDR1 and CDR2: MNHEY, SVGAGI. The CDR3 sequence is CASSYSTGDTGELFF. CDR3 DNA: TGTGCCAGCAGTTACTCGACAGGGGATACCGGGGAGCTGTTTTTT.

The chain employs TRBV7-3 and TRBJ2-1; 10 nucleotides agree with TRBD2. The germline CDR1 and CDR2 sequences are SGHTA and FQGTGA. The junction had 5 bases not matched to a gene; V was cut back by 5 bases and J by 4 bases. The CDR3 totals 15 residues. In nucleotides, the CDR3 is TGTGCCAGCAGCCCTCTAGCGGGGGATTACAATGAGCAGTTCTTC. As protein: CASSPLAGDYNEQFF.

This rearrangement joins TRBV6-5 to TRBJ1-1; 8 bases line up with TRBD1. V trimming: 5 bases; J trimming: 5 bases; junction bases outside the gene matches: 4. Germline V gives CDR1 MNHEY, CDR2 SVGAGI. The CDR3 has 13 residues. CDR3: CASSRQGRTEAFF. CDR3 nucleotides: TGTGCCAGCAGTAGACAGGGGCGAACTGAAGCTTTCTTT.

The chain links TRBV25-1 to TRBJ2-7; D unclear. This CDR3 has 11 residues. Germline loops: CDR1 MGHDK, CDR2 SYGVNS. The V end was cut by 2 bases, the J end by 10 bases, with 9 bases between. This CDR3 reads CASSERGPQYF. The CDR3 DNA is TGTGCCAGCAGTGAAAGAGGACCACAGTACTTC.

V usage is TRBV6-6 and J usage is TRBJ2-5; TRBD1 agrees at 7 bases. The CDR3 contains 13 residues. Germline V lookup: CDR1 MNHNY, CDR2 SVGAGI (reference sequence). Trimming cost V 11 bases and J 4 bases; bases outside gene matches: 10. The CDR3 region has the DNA TGTGCCTGCCACAGGGGTGCCCCAGAGACCCAGTACTTC. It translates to CACHRGAPETQYF.

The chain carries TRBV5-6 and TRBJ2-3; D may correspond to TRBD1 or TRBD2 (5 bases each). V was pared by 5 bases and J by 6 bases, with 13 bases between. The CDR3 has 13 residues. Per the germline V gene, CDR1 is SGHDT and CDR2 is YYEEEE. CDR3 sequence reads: CASRNWGGDTQYF. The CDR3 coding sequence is TGTGCCAGCAGAAATTGGGGCGGGGATACGCAGTATTTT.

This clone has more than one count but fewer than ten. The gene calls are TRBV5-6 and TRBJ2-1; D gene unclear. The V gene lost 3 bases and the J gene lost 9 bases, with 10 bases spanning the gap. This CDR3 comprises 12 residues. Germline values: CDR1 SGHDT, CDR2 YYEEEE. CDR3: CASSSGLVEQFF. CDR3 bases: TGTGCCAGCAGCTCCGGCCTCGTTGAGCAGTTCTTC.

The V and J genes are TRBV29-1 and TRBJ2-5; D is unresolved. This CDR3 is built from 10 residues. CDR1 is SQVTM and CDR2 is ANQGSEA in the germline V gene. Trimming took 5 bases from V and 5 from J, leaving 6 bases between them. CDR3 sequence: CSVIRETQYF. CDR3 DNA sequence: TGCAGCGTTATTCGGGAGACCCAGTACTTC.

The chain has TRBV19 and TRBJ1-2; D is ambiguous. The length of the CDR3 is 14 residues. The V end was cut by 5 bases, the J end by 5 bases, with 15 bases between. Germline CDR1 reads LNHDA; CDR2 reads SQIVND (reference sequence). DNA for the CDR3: TGTGCCAGTAGTGGCCAGCCGGGTTGGTATGGCTACACCTTC. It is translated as CASSGQPGWYGYTF.

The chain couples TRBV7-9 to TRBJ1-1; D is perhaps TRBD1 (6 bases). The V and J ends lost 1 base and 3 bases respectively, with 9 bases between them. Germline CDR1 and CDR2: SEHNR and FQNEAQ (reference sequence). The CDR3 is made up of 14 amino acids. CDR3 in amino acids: CASSLGRGYTEAFF. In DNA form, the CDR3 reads TGTGCCAGCAGCTTAGGGAGGGGGTACACTGAAGCTTTCTTT.

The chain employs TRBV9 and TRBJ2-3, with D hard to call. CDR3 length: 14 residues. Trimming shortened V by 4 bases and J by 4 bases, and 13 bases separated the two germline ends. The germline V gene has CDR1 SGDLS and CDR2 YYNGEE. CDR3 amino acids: CASSPSLTSDTQYF. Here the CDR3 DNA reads TGTGCCAGCAGCCCCAGTCTGACCTCAGATACGCAGTATTTT.

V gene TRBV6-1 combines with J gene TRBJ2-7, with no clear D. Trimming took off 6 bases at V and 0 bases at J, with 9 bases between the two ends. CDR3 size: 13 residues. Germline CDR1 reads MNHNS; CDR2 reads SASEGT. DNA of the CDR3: TGTGCCAGCAGACGCGCGGACTCCTACGAGCAGTACTTC. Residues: CASRRADSYEQYF.

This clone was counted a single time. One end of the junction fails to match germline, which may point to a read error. The CDR3 coding sequence is TGCGCCAGCAGCCAAGAAAGGGGACGCTACGAGCAGTACTTC. It specifies CASSQERGRYEQYF. The gene calls are TRBV5-4 and TRBJ2-7; D is perhaps TRBD1 or TRBD2 (5 bases each). The CDR3 has 14 residues. Germline CDR1 reads SGHNT; CDR2 reads YYREEE (reference sequence).

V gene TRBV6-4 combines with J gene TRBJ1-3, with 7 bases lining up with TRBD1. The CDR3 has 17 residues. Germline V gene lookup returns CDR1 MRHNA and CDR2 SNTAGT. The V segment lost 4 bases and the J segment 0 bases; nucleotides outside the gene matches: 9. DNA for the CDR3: TGTGCCAGCAGTGGCCTGAGACAGGGCAGCTCTGGAAACACCATATATTTT. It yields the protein CASSGLRQGSSGNTIYF.

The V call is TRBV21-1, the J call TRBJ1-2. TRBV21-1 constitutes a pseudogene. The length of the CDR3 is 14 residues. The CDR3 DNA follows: TGTGCCAGCAGCCCGAGCGCGGGTTCTCGGGGCTACACCTTC. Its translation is CASSPSAGSRGYTF.

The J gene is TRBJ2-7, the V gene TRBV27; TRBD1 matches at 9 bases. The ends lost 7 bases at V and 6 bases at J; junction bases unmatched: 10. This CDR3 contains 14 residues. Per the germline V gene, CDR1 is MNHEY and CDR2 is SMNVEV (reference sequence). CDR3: CASTSPGQGPEQYF. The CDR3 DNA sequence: TGTGCCAGCACCAGTCCCGGACAGGGGCCCGAGCAGTACTTC.

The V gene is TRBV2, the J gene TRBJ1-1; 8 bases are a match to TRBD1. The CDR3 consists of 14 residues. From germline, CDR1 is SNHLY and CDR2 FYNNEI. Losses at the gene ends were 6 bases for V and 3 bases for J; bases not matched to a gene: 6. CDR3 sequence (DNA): TGTGCCAGCAGGACGACAGGGGTACACACTGAAGCTTTCTTT. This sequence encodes CASRTTGVHTEAFF.

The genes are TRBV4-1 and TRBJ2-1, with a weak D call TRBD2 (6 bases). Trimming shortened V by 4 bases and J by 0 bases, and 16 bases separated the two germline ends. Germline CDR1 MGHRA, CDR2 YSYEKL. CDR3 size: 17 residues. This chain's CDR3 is CASSLAGTPSSYNEQFF. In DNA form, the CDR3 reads TGCGCCAGCAGCCTAGCCGGGACTCCTAGCTCCTACAATGAGCAGTTCTTC.

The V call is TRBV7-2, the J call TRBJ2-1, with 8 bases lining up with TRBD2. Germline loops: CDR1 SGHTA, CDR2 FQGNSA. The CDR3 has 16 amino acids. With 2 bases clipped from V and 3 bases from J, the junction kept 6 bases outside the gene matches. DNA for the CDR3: TGTGCCAGCAGCTTACGGGAGGGCCGGGTCTACAATGAGCAGTTCTTC. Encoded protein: CASSLREGRVYNEQFF.

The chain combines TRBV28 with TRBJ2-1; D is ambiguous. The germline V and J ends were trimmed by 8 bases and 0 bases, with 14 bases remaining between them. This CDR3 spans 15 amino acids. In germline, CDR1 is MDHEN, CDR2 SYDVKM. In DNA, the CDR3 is TGTGCCAGCCGTTCCCCTACCTACTCCTACAATGAGCAGTTCTTC. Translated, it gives CASRSPTYSYNEQFF.

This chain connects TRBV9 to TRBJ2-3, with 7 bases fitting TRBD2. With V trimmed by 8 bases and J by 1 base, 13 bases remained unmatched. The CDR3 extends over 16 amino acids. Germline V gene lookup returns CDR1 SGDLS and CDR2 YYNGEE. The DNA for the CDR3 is TGTGCCAGTTCAGCGGCTGGGGGGGGAGGCACAGATACGCAGTATTTT. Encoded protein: CASSAAGGGGTDTQYF.

Written as DNA, the CDR3 is TGTGCCAGCAGCCCCGGGACCGCGGGCCCTAAGGAAAATGAGCAGTTCTTC. As protein: CASSPGTAGPKENEQFF. The gene calls are TRBV9 and TRBJ2-1; D is possibly TRBD1 or TRBD2 (5 bases each). This CDR3 contains 17 residues. The germline CDR1 and CDR2 sequences are SGDLS and YYNGEE. The V end was cut by 4 bases, the J end by 7 bases, with 24 bases between.

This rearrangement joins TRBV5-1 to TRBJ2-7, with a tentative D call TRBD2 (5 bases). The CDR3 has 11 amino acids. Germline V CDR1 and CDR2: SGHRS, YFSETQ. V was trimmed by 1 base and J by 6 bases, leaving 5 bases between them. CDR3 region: CASSLSGEQYF. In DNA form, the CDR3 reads TGCGCCAGCAGCTTGAGCGGCGAGCAGTACTTC.

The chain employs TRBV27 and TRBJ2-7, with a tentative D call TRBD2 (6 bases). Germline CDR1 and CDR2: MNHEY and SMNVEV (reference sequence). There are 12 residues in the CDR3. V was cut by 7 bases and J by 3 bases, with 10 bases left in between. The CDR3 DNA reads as TGTGCCAGCATTAGCGGCTTCTACGAGCAGTACTTC. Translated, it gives CASISGFYEQYF.

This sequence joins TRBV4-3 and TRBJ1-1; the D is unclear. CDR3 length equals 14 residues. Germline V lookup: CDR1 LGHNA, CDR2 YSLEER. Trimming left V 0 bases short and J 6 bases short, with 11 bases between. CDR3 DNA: TGCGCCAGCAGCCAAGATCGGGGAGGCCCTGAAGCTTTCTTT. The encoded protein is CASSQDRGGPEAFF.

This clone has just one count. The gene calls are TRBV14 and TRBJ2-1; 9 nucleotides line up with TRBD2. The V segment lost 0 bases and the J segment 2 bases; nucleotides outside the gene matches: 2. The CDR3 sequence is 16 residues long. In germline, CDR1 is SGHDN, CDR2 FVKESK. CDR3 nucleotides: TGTGCCAGCAGCCAAGATTTAGCGGGAGCCTACAATGAGCAGTTCTTC. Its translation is CASSQDLAGAYNEQFF.